This TCR beta chain was captured by sequencing in a study of cytomegalovirus exposure and HLA in healthy donors. The CDR3 runs to 15 residues. CDR1 and CDR2 from the germline V gene are SGHRS and YFSETQ. V shed 1 base and J 5 bases; nucleotides not matched to a gene: 8. The primer mix had 60 Vbeta and 13 Jbeta primers. Clones were sequenced by immunoSEQ multiplex PCR, and TCRdb holds only the in-frame ones, with some missing. Of fewer than 200,000 clones listed, 65% to 85% are singletons. The sequenced sample was PBMCs. This receptor was obtained from a woman aged 18 to 35 in good health and CMV-seronegative. The chain couples TRBV5-1 to TRBJ2-7, with 8 bases matching TRBD2. This chain's CDR3 is CASSLIGTSRDEQYF. The CDR3 DNA sequence: TGCGCCAGCAGCTTGATTGGGACTAGTCGTGACGAGCAGTACTTC. The full variable domain, in which reference TRBV5-1 and TRBJ2-7 provide the parts outside the CDR3, is KAGVTQTPRYLIKTRGQQVTLSCSPISGHRSVSWYQQTPGQGLQFLFEYFSETQRNKGNFPGRFSGRQFSNSRSEMNVSTLELGDSALYLCASSLIGTSRDEQYFGPGTRLTVT.